The rows below give T cell receptor beta chains drawn from one sample of a study of cytotoxic CD8 clonotypes in ibrutinib-treated CLL. Clones were read by immunoSEQ multiplex PCR, and TCRdb kept only the in-frame ones, dropping some. The repertoire holds hundreds of thousands of clones, with roughly 70% as singletons. Specimen: PBMCs, collected after 24 months of ibrutinib treatment. These receptors came from a human donor with chronic lymphocytic leukemia. The CDR3 runs from the conserved cysteine through the conserved F or W. D genes are given only for firm matches. The size entry is marked missing in some rows and otherwise reads once, few, many or a size class.

j_call clone_size v_call d_call cdr3_aa cdr3_nt
TRBJ2-7 - TRBV19 - CASSEGMLRTGDYEQYF TGTGCCAGTAGCGAGGGGATGTTAAGAACCGGGGACTACGAGCAGTACTTC
TRBJ2-1 - TRBV28 TRBD2 CASSPGLAESDEQFF TGTGCCAGCAGTCCCGGACTAGCGGAAAGTGATGAGCAGTTCTTC
TRBJ2-3 few TRBV7-6 TRBD1 CASSFSQGADTQYF TGTGCCAGCAGCTTCTCACAGGGGGCAGATACGCAGTATTTT
TRBJ1-3 - TRBV28 - CASSLIADAGAGNTIYF TGTGCCAGCAGTTTAATCGCAGACGCAGGGGCTGGAAACACCATATATTTT
TRBJ2-7 - TRBV6-5 - CASSYPDGDEQYF TGTGCCAGCAGTTACCCGGACGGAGACGAGCAGTACTTC
TRBJ1-2 - TRBV2 - CASSDQDSYGYTF TGTGCCAGCAGTGATCAGGACTCCTATGGCTACACCTTC
TRBJ2-7 - TRBV19 TRBD2 CASSLASGTPYEQYF TGTGCCAGTAGCCTAGCTAGCGGGACTCCCTACGAGCAGTACTTC
TRBJ2-3 - TRBV18 TRBD2 CASSPRTSGTDTQYF TGTGCCAGCTCACCACGGACTAGCGGCACAGATACGCAGTATTTT
TRBJ2-7 - TRBV5-6 TRBD1 CASSPGGQDSYEQYF TGTGCCAGCAGCCCCGGAGGACAGGACTCCTACGAGCAGTACTTC
TRBJ1-4 - TRBV9 - CASSATGTTNEKLFF TGTGCCAGCAGCGCGACTGGTACAACTAATGAAAAACTGTTTTTT
TRBJ1-2 - TRBV6-8 TRBD1 CASSTTGHYGYTF TGTGCCAGCAGTACGACAGGGCATTATGGCTACACCTTC
TRBJ1-3 few TRBV28 - CASSLTPRGNTIYF TGTGCCAGCAGTTTAACACCTCGGGGAAACACCATATATTTT
TRBJ2-3 - TRBV28 - CASSLSDIPDTQYF TGTGCCAGCAGTTTATCGGACATCCCAGATACGCAGTATTTT
TRBJ1-4 - TRBV4-3 TRBD1 CASSLTRDSQLFF TGCGCCAGCAGCCTCACCCGGGACAGTCAACTGTTTTTT
TRBJ1-4 - TRBV2 TRBD1 CASRGGQKKEKLFF TGTGCCAGCAGAGGGGGACAGAAAAAAGAAAAACTGTTTTTT
TRBJ2-2 - TRBV11-3 - CASSSGDATTGELFF TGTGCCAGCAGTTCAGGAGATGCGACCACCGGGGAGCTGTTTTTT
TRBJ2-7 few TRBV6-5 TRBD2 CASSYSNLAGYEQYF TGTGCCAGCAGTTACTCCAACCTAGCGGGCTACGAGCAGTACTTC
TRBJ2-6 once TRBV4-1 - CASSQEFGVPSGANVLTF TGCGCCAGCAGCCAAGAATTTGGCGTTCCCTCTGGGGCCAACGTCCTGACTTTC
TRBJ2-3 - TRBV7-9 TRBD1 CASSWDRATDTQYF TGTGCCAGCAGCTGGGACAGGGCGACAGATACGCAGTATTTT
TRBJ2-4 few TRBV7-3 - CASSFKPPGTQNIQYF TGTGCCAGCAGCTTCAAACCTCCGGGAACTCAAAACATTCAGTACTTC
TRBJ1-4 - TRBV14 TRBD1 CASSLTGSHEKLFF TGTGCCAGCAGCCTGACAGGGTCACACGAAAAACTGTTTTTT
TRBJ2-5 - TRBV7-2 - CASSLNRGRQETQYF TGTGCCAGCAGCCTCAATCGGGGGAGGCAAGAGACCCAGTACTTC
TRBJ2-7 once TRBV5-1 - CASRTETYEQYF TGCGCCAGCAGGACTGAGACCTACGAGCAGTACTTC
TRBJ1-1 - TRBV18 - CASSPPSVGDTEAFF TGTGCCAGCTCACCACCATCGGTGGGGGACACTGAAGCTTTCTTT
TRBJ2-3 - TRBV9 TRBD2 CASSDAGGADTQYF TGTGCCAGCAGCGACGCGGGAGGCGCAGATACGCAGTATTTT
TRBJ2-5 - TRBV9 TRBD2 CASNIAGRAKQETQYF TGTGCCAGCAATATTGCTGGGAGGGCCAAGCAAGAGACCCAGTACTTC
TRBJ2-1 - TRBV27 TRBD2 CASSLLAGAINEQFF TGTGCCAGCAGTTTACTAGCGGGAGCGATCAATGAGCAGTTCTTC
TRBJ1-1 - TRBV18 TRBD1 CASSPDRGRTEAFF TGTGCCAGCTCACCGGACAGGGGGAGGACTGAAGCTTTCTTT
TRBJ1-2 - TRBV27 - CASSLSSTRSGYTF TGTGCCAGCAGTTTATCCTCAACACGGTCTGGCTACACCTTC
TRBJ2-5 - TRBV9 - CASSPSRGGQETQYF TGTGCCAGCAGCCCGAGCAGGGGGGGGCAAGAGACCCAGTACTTC
TRBJ1-2 few TRBV11-2 TRBD1 CASSPETGAYGYTF TGTGCCAGCAGCCCGGAGACAGGGGCGTATGGCTACACCTTC
TRBJ2-1 - TRBV19 TRBD1 CASRAGGTYNEQFF TGTGCCAGTAGAGCAGGGGGAACCTACAATGAGCAGTTCTTC